The T cell receptor (beta chain) under discussion was sequenced for a study of blood T cell repertoires in COVID-19. With respect to this clone: The sample has other DNA sequences that encode this CDR3 too.

Between the trimmed V and J ends, which lost 4 bases and 6 bases, there was a span of 14 bases. Germline loops: CDR1 SGHRS, CDR2 YFSETQ. The CDR3 loop spans 14 amino acids. Measured with immunoSEQ multiplex PCR; TCRdb has only the in-frame clones, and not every one. The sample lists approximately 230,000 clones; nearly 90% were seen once. The TCR originated in a man in his late teens or twenties with active or convalescent COVID-19. The chain is built from TRBV5-1 and TRBJ2-1, with D tentatively TRBD1 (6 bases). Sample: peripheral blood. The CDR3 sequence: CASSPDRRGNEQFF. CDR3 coding DNA: TGCGCCAGCAGCCCGGACAGACGGGGCAATGAGCAGTTCTTC.